Reported below is one TCR beta chain. The PCR employed 60 Vbeta primers together with 13 Jbeta primers. Generated by immunoSEQ multiplex PCR, the TCRdb table keeps only in-frame clones and is missing some. The sample shows about 140,000 clones, about 74% of them seen only once. The record originates from a study of cytomegalovirus exposure and HLA in healthy donors. Germline CDR1 MDHEN, CDR2 SYDVKM. Trimming removed 4 bases from V and 0 bases from J; junction bases left unmatched: 10. The CDR3 covers 17 residues. This sequence joins TRBV28 and TRBJ1-1; 8 nucleotides align to TRBD1. Sequencing was carried out using PBMCs. The sequence was collected from a woman aged 45 to 65 in good health and CMV-seronegative. CDR3 sequence: CASSSLGQGIMNTEAFF. Written as DNA, the CDR3 is TGTGCCAGCAGTTCCCTCGGACAGGGCATCATGAACACTGAAGCTTTCTTT.